The TCR beta chain described here comes from a study of cytomegalovirus exposure and HLA in healthy donors. Background on the study: As released early, the data held 70 million to 95 million unique TCRs from HLA-typed donors. General observations from the study: Most observed TCR sequences were rare, whereas some public TCRs were detected in many donors. The likely explanation for a cluster of highly shared sequence variants was sequencing artifact.

Germline loops: CDR1 GTSNPN, CDR2 SVGIG (reference sequence). J gave up 1 base and V 0 bases, and 4 bases lay outside the gene matches. The CDR3 spans 15 residues. Points on this clone: Its antigen is unidentified.

PCR used 60 Vbeta primers and 13 Jbeta primers. Assay: immunoSEQ multiplex PCR; the TCRdb copy retains only in-frame clones and omits some. The table lists tens of thousands of clones, more than 75% of them singletons. Sequences were obtained from PBMCs. The J gene is TRBJ2-5, the V gene TRBV30; 8 bases fit TRBD1. The origin of this receptor is a man aged 18 to 30 in good health and CMV-seronegative. CDR3 nucleotide sequence: TGTGCCTGGAGTGTACCAGGGGGCTTCCAAGAGACCCAGTACTTC. Its protein is CAWSVPGGFQETQYF.